Each of the 15 T cell receptor beta chains below was sequenced from the same sample in a study of OX40 agonist ivuxolimab in advanced cancers. The library was built by means of the immunoSEQ multiplex PCR assay. Imported from immuneACCESS, the table was reduced by TCRdb to in-frame sequences with V and J called. These copies leave out some clones; in studies compared against another copy, an unresolved V gene accounts for under half, and the cause of the remainder is not known. The sample table contains roughly 100,000 clones; only one count was recorded for 70% to 85% of them. In total, the top ten clones hold around 4% of the sample. This specimen consisted of CD4+ or CD8+ T cells sorted from blood, obtained in a trial of the OX40 agonist ivuxolimab. The receptors originated from an adult with an advanced solid tumor such as melanoma, head and neck, liver or kidney cancer.

This clone has a handful of counts. The V gene is TRBV4-3, the J gene TRBJ2-7; D remains unclear. This CDR3 spans 15 amino acids. The germline V gene has CDR1 LGHNA and CDR2 YSLEER. Trimming took off 0 bases at V and 2 bases at J, with 11 bases between the two ends. The CDR3 nucleotides are TGCGCCAGCAGCCAAGAGTCACAGAGTACCTACGAGCAGTACTTC. Protein sequence: CASSQESQSTYEQYF.

The chain uses TRBV9 and TRBJ2-2; 9 bases fit TRBD2. V was pared by 5 bases and J by 2 bases, with 4 bases of the junction left unmatched. CDR1 is SGDLS, CDR2 YYNGEE, per germline. This CDR3 is 15 amino acids long. The CDR3 coding sequence is TGTGCCAGCAGGCCCCTAGCGGGAAACACCGGGGAGCTGTTTTTT. It translates to CASRPLAGNTGELFF.

To note about this clone: Other DNA variants within this sample encode the same CDR3. The rearrangement joins TRBV4-3 to TRBJ2-7; the D is unclear. Trimming removed 4 bases at V and 1 base at J, with 14 bases between. The CDR3 sequence is 15 residues long. Germline V gene data show CDR1 as LGHNA and CDR2 as YSLEER. The CDR3: CASSPSRALSYEQYF. The CDR3 DNA sequence: TGCGCCAGCAGCCCGAGCAGAGCGTTATCCTACGAGCAGTACTTC.

The chain employs TRBV7-9 and TRBJ2-2; the match to TRBD2 covers 14 bases. CDR1 is SEHNR and CDR2 is FQNEAQ in the germline V gene (reference sequence). The CDR3 is 19 residues long. V lost 6 bases and J lost 3; bases outside the gene matches: 12. For the CDR3, the DNA is TGTGCCAGCAGGTTGGGGACTAGCGGGAGAGACATCCACACCGGGGAGCTGTTTTTT. Amino acids: CASRLGTSGRDIHTGELFF.

The chain combines TRBV5-6 with TRBJ1-3; D is possibly TRBD1 (5 bases). CDR1 SGHDT and CDR2 YYEEEE come from the germline V gene. The CDR3 runs to 16 residues. V lost 4 bases and J lost 0, with 14 bases in between. As DNA, the CDR3 is TGTGCCAGCAGCGGGGACCTTGGGGACTCTGGAAACACCATATATTTT. This encodes CASSGDLGDSGNTIYF.

The chain links TRBV9 to TRBJ1-6; possibly TRBD1 for D (6 bases). The germline V and J ends were trimmed by 3 bases and 10 bases, with 14 bases remaining between them. Germline assignment: CDR1 SGDLS and CDR2 YYNGEE. This CDR3 is built from 14 residues. CDR3 residues: CASSGGSDRSPLHF. For the CDR3, the DNA is TGTGCCAGCAGCGGGGGCTCCGACAGGTCACCCCTCCACTTT.

This chain connects TRBV10-3 to TRBJ1-3; tentative D call: TRBD1 (5 bases). Deletions cut 10 bases from V and 6 bases from J, with 16 bases between. In germline, CDR1 is ENHRY, CDR2 SYGVKD. CDR3 size: 13 residues. The CDR3 sequence: CATLGTEINTIYF. The DNA for the CDR3 is TGTGCCACATTGGGGACGGAGATAAACACCATATATTTT.

The V call is TRBV19, the J call TRBJ1-1; 8 bases are shared with TRBD1. V trimming: 7 bases; J trimming: 2 bases; junction bases outside the gene matches: 15. This CDR3 has 17 residues. From germline, CDR1 is LNHDA and CDR2 SQIVND (reference sequence). CDR3 in DNA: TGTGCCAGTAACAGGGGGGTGGGGCGTATGGGAAACACTGAAGCTTTCTTT. It specifies CASNRGVGRMGNTEAFF.

This clone was found once. The rearrangement joins TRBV7-6 to TRBJ1-2; 7 bases map to TRBD1. The CDR3 has 12 amino acids. Germline CDR1 SGHVS, CDR2 FNYEAQ. The J segment lost 7 bases and the V segment lost 4 bases, leaving 3 bases of the junction unmatched. The CDR3 here is CASSSYRGGYTF. The CDR3 DNA reads as TGTGCCAGCAGCTCCTACAGGGGTGGCTACACCTTC.

V usage is TRBV14 and J usage is TRBJ2-1; D may correspond to TRBD1 or TRBD2 (5 bases each). Germline V gives CDR1 SGHDN, CDR2 FVKESK. This CDR3 spans 14 amino acids. Trimming took 6 bases from V and 4 from J, leaving 13 bases between them. CDR3 in amino acids: CASSWGIKYNEQFF. DNA for the CDR3: TGTGCCAGCAGTTGGGGGATCAAGTACAATGAGCAGTTCTTC.

The chain is built from TRBV28 and TRBJ2-4; TRBD2 is a possible D gene (5 bases). The germline V and J ends were trimmed by 5 bases and 0 bases, with 17 bases remaining between them. The CDR3 spans 17 residues. Germline V gives CDR1 MDHEN, CDR2 SYDVKM. For the CDR3, the DNA is TGTGCCAGCAGTGACTTGGGTCGGAGGAGAGCCAAAAACATTCAGTACTTC. Amino acid sequence: CASSDLGRRRAKNIQYF. Full variable domain (rest looked up from reference TRBV28 and TRBJ2-4): DVKVTQSSRYLVKRTGEKVFLECVQDMDHENMFWYRQDPGLGLRLIYFSYDVKMKEKGDIPEGYSVSREKKERFSLILESASTNQTSMYLCASSDLGRRRAKNIQYFGAGTRLSVL.

The chain joins TRBV29-1 to TRBJ2-7; 7 nucleotides line up with TRBD1. The V and J ends lost 5 bases and 0 bases, in that order; junction bases with no gene match: 10. Germline V CDR1 and CDR2: SQVTM, ANQGSEA. CDR3 length equals 15 residues. CDR3 region: CSVTGQQISSYEQYF. CDR3 coding DNA: TGCAGCGTTACGGGACAGCAGATTAGCTCCTACGAGCAGTACTTC.

The CDR3 reads CASSPLGQWIDPEQFF. CDR3 nucleotide sequence: TGTGCCAGCAGCCCCCTCGGACAGTGGATAGATCCCGAGCAGTTCTTC. The chain couples TRBV11-2 to TRBJ2-1, with D tentatively TRBD1 (6 bases). CDR3 length equals 16 residues. The V end lost 5 bases, the J end lost 10 bases, and 24 bases lay between the germline ends. In germline, CDR1 is SGHAT, CDR2 FQNNGV.

This sequence joins TRBV28 and TRBJ1-2, with D tentatively TRBD1 (6 bases). Germline CDR1 is MDHEN and CDR2 is SYDVKM. The CDR3 loop spans 14 amino acids. V gave up 7 bases and J gave up 3 bases, with 15 bases separating them. For the CDR3, the DNA is TGTGCCAGCACCTTCGGCCACAGGGACTATGGCTACACCTTC. This translates into CASTFGHRDYGYTF.

V usage is TRBV7-8 and J usage is TRBJ2-7; TRBD1 might be the D (6 bases). Germline V lookup: CDR1 SGHVS, CDR2 FQNEAQ. CDR3 length: 16 amino acids. The V and J ends lost 5 bases and 6 bases respectively, with 23 bases between them. The CDR3 DNA follows: TGTGCCAGCAGCCTTACGTCACAGGGAAGAGCGTCCGAGCAGTACTTC. It translates to CASSLTSQGRASEQYF.